What follows is one T cell receptor (beta chain) and its context. Its antigen is not known. Clones were read by immunoSEQ multiplex PCR, and TCRdb kept only the in-frame ones, dropping some. The repertoire consists of over 40,000 clones, with around 80% occurring once and the leading ten covering under 4.5%. These data are taken from a study of early stage breast cancer tumors. With 3 bases removed from V and 5 bases from J, the gap between germline ends came to 10 bases. The CDR3 sequence is 14 residues long. Germline assignment: CDR1 SNHLY and CDR2 FYNNEI. Study findings and constraints: Most shared enriched TCRB sequences were commonly generated ones.

The origin of this receptor is a person aged 40-50 years with breast cancer. The chain has TRBV2 and TRBJ2-2, with a tentative D call TRBD2 (6 bases). Sequencing used blood. CDR3 protein: CASSDGSGTGELFF. CDR3 sequence (DNA): TGTGCCAGCAGTGACGGGAGTGGGACCGGGGAGCTGTTTTTT.